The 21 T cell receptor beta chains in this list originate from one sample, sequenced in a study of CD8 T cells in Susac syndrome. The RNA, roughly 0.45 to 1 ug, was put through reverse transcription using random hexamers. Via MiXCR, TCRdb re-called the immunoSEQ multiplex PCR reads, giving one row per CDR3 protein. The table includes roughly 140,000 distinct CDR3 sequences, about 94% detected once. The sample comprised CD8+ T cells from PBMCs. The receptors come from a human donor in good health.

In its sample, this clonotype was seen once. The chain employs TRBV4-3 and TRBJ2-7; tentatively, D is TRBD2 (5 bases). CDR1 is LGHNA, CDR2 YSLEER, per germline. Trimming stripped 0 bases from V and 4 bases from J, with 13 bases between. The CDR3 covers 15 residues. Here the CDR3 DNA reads TGCGCCAGCAGCCAAGATCCCGGGGAGCAGTACGAGCAGTACTTC. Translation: CASSQDPGEQYEQYF.

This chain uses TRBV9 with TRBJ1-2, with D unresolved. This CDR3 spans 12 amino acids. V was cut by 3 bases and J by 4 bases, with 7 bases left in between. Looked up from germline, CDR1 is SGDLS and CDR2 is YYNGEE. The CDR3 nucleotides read TGTGCCAGCAGCGAGAACGGCTATGGCTACACCTTC. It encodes CASSENGYGYTF.

Here the CDR3 reads CASSFGTSDGYTF. The DNA for the CDR3 is TGTGCCAGCAGCTTCGGGACATCGGATGGCTACACCTTC. The chain couples TRBV7-9 to TRBJ1-2, with D tentatively TRBD1 (6 bases). The CDR3 consists of 13 residues. V was clipped by 3 bases and J by 6 bases, with 11 bases between them. CDR1 is SEHNR, CDR2 FQNEAQ, per germline (reference sequence).

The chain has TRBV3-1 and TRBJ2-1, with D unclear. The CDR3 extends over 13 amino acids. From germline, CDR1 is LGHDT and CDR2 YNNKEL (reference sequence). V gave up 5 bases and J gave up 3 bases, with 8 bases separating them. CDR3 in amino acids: CASSFQFYNEQFF. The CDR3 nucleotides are TGTGCCAGCAGCTTTCAGTTCTACAATGAGCAGTTCTTC.

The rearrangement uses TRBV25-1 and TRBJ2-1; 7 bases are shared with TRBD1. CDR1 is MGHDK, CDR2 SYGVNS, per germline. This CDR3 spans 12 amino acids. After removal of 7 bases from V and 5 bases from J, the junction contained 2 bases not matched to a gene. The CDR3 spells CASIQGDNEQFF. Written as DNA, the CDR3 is TGTGCCAGCATCCAGGGGGACAATGAGCAGTTCTTC. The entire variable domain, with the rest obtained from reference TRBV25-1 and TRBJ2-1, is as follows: EADIYQTPRYLVIGTGKKITLECSQTMGHDKMYWYQQDPGMELHLIHYSYGVNSTEKGDLSSESTVSRIRTEHFPLTLESARPSHTSQYLCASIQGDNEQFFGPGTRLTVL.

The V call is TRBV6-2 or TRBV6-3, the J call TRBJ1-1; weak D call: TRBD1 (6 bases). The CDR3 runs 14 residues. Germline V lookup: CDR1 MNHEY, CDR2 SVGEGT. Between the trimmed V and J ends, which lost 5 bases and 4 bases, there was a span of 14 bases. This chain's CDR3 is CASSLGGLVTEAFF. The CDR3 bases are TGTGCCAGCAGTCTCGGGGGCCTGGTCACTGAAGCTTTCTTT.

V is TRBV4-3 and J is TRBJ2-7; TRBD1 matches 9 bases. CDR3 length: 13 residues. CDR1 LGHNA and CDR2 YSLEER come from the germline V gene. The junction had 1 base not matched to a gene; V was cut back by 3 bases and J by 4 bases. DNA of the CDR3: TGCGCCAGCAGCCAGGGGACAGGGTACGAGCAGTACTTC. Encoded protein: CASSQGTGYEQYF.

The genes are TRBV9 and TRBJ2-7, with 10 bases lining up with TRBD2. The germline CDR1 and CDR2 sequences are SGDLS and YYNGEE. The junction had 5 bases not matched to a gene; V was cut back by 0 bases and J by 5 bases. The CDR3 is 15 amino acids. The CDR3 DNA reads TGTGCCAGCAGCGTAGGAGCGGGAGGGCCCAACGAGCAGTACTTC. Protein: CASSVGAGGPNEQYF.

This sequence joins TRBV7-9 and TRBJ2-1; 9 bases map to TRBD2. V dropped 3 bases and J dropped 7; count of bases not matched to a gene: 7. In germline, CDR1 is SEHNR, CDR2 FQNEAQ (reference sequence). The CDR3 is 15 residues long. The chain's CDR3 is CASSFGGRVHNEQFF. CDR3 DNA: TGTGCCAGCAGCTTCGGCGGGAGGGTCCATAATGAGCAGTTCTTC.

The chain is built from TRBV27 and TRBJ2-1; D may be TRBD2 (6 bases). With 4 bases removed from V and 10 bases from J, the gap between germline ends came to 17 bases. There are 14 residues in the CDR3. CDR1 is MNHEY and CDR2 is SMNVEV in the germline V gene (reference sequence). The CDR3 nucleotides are TGTGCCAGCAGTTACGGGGAGGCGGCATGGGAGCAGTTCTTC. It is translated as CASSYGEAAWEQFF.

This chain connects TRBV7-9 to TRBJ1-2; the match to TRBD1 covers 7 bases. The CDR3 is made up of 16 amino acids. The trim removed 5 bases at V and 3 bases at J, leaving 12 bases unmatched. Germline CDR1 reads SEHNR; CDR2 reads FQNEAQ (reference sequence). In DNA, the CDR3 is TGTGCCAGCAGCCAAACCTTGGACAGGACGCACTATGGCTACACCTTC. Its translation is CASSQTLDRTHYGYTF.

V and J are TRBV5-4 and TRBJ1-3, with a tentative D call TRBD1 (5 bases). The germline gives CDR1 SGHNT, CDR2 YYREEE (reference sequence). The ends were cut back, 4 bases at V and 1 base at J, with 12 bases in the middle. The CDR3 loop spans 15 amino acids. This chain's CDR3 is CASSREGLSGNTIYF. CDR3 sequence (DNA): TGTGCCAGCAGCCGGGAGGGACTATCTGGAAACACCATATATTTT. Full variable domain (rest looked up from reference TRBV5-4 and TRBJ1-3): ETGVTQSPTHLIKTRGQQVTLRCSSQSGHNTVSWYQQALGQGPQFIFQYYREEENGRGNFPPRFSGLQFPNYSSELNVNALELDDSALYLCASSREGLSGNTIYFGEGSWLTVV.

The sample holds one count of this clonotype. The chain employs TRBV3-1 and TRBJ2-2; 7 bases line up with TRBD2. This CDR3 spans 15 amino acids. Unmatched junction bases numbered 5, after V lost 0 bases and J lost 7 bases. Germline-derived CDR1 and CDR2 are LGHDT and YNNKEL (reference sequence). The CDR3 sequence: CASSQEAGVDGELFF. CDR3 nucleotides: TGTGCCAGCAGCCAAGAGGCGGGAGTTGACGGGGAGCTGTTTTTT.

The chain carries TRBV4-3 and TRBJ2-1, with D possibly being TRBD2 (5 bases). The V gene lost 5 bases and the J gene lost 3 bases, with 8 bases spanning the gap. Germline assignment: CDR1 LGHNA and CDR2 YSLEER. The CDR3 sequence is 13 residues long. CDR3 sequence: CASSFRDYNEQFF. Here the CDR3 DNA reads TGCGCCAGCAGCTTTCGGGACTACAATGAGCAGTTCTTC.

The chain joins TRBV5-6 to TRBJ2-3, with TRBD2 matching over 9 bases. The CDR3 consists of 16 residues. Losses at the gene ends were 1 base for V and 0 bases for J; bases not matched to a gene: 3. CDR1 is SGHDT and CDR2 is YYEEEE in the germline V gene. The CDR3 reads CASSLWLAGSTDTQYF. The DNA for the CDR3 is TGTGCCAGCAGCTTGTGGCTAGCGGGAAGCACAGATACGCAGTATTTT. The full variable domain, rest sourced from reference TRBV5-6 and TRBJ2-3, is DAGVTQSPTHLIKTRGQQVTLRCSPKSGHDTVSWYQQALGQGPQFIFQYYEEEERQRGNFPDRFSGHQFPNYSSELNVNALLLGDSALYLCASSLWLAGSTDTQYFGPGTRLTVL.

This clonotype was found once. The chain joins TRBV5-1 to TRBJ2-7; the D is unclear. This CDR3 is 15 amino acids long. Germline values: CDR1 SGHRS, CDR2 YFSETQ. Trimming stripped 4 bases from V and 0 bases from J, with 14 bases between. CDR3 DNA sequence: TGCGCCAGCAGCCTTACTGGGGATAGCTCCTACGAGCAGTACTTC. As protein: CASSLTGDSSYEQYF. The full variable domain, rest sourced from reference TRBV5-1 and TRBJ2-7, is KAGVTQTPRYLIKTRGQQVTLSCSPISGHRSVSWYQQTPGQGLQFLFEYFSETQRNKGNFPGRFSGRQFSNSRSEMNVSTLELGDSALYLCASSLTGDSSYEQYFGPGTRLTVT.

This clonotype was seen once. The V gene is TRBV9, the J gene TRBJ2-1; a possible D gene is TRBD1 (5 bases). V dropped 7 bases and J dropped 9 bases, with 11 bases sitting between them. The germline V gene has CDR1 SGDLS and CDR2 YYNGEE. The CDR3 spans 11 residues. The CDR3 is CASQGSGEQFF. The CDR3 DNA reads TGTGCCAGCCAGGGTTCGGGTGAGCAGTTCTTC.

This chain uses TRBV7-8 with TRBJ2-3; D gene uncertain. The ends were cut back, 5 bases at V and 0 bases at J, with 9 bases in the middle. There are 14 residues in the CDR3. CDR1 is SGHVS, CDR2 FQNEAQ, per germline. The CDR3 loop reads CASSPGPSTDTQYF. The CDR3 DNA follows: TGTGCCAGCAGCCCGGGCCCGAGCACAGATACGCAGTATTTT.

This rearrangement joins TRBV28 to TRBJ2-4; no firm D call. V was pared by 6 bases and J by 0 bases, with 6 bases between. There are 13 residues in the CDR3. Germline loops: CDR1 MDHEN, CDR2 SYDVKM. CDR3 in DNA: TGTGCCAGCAGCCATATAGCCAAAAACATTCAGTACTTC. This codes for CASSHIAKNIQYF.

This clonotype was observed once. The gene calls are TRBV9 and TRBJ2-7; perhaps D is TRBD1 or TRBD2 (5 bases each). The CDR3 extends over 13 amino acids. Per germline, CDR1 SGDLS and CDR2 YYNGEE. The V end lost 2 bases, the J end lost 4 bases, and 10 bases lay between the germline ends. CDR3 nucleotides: TGTGCCAGCAGCGTCTTCGAGGGGTACGAGCAGTACTTC. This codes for CASSVFEGYEQYF.

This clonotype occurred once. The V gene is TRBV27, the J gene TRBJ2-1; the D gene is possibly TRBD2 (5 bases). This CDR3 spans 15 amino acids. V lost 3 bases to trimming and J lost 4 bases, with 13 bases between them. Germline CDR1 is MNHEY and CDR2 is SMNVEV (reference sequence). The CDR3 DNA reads TGTGCCAGCAGTTTCGAACGGCGGGTGTACAATGAGCAGTTCTTC. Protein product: CASSFERRVYNEQFF.